This TCR beta chain was documented in a study of molecular identifiers for immune sequencing clone quantification. TCRdb re-derived calls from the PCR reads in MiXCR, one entry per CDR3 protein. The sample has 40,000 to 50,000 distinct CDR3 sequences, approximately 21% seen once. The CDR3 spans 11 residues. CDR1 is MGHDK, CDR2 SYGVNS, per germline. Trimming left V 5 bases short and J 5 bases short, with 5 bases between. At least ten counts were recorded for this clonotype. The rearrangement links TRBV25-1 to TRBJ2-3, with D unclear. Sequenced input: naive CD8+ T cells from blood, with Jurkat cell RNA spiked in. Subset indicated: FACS-sorted CD8+CD4-CCR7+CD45RA+ naive T cells. The TCR comes from a human donor in good health. Some libraries in this study had Jurkat cell RNA spiked in. CDR3 coding DNA: TGTGCCAGCAGTCACAGAGATACGCAGTATTTT. Its translation is CASSHRDTQYF. The whole variable domain, remainder taken from reference TRBV25-1 and TRBJ2-3, is EADIYQTPRYLVIGTGKKITLECSQTMGHDKMYWYQQDPGMELHLIHYSYGVNSTEKGDLSSESTVSRIRTEHFPLTLESARPSHTSQYLCASSHRDTQYFGPGTRLTVL.